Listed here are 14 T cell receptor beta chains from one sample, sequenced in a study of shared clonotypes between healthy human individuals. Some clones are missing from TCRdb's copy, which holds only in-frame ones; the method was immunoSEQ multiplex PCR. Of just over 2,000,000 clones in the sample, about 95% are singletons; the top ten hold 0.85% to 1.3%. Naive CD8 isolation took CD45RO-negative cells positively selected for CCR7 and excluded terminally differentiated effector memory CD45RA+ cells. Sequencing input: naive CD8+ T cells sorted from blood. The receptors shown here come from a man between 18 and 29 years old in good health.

The CDR3 loop reads CASSFRDGEGDTQYF. CDR3 DNA: TGTGCCAGCAGCTTCCGGGACGGGGAAGGAGATACGCAGTATTTT. The chain employs TRBV5-4 and TRBJ2-3; D might be TRBD1 or TRBD2, each matching 5 bases. V was cut by 2 bases and J by 5 bases, with 15 bases left in between. This CDR3 region has 15 residues. CDR1 and CDR2 from the germline V gene are SGHNT and YYREEE (reference sequence).

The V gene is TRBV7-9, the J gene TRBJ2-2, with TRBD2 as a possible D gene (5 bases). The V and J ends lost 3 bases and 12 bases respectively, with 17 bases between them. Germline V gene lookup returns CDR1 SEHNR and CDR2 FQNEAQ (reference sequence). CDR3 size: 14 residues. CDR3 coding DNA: TGTGCCAGCAGCTTCCCGTCGGGGTTAGGAAAGCTGTTTTTT. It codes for CASSFPSGLGKLFF.

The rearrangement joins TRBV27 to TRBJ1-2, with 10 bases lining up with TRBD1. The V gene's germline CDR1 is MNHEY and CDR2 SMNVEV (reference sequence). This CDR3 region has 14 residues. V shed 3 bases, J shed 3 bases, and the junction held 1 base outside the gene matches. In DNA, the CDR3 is TGTGCCAGCAGTTTGGGGACAGGGGACTATGGCTACACCTTC. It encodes CASSLGTGDYGYTF.

CDR3 sequence: CASIGGDYNEQFF. CDR3 DNA: TGCGCCAGCATAGGAGGGGACTACAATGAGCAGTTCTTC. This sequence joins TRBV10-2 and TRBJ2-1; D perhaps matches TRBD2 (6 bases). CDR1 WSHSY and CDR2 SAAADI come from the germline V gene. The CDR3 consists of 13 residues. The V and J ends lost 7 bases and 3 bases respectively, with 10 bases between them.

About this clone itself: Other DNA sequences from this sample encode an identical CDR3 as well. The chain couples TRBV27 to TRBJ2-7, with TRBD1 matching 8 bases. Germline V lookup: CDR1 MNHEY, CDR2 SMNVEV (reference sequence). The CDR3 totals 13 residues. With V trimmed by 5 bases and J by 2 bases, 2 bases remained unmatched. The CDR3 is CASSDRGTYEQYF. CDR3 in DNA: TGTGCCAGCAGTGACAGGGGCACCTACGAGCAGTACTTC.

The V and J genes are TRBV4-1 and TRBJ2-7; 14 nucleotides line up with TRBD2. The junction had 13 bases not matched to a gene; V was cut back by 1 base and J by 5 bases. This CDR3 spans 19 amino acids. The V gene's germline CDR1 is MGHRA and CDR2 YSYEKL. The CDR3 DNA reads TGCGCCAGCAGCCAAGTTTACGGGGCAAGACTAGCGGGAGGGGACGAGCAGTACTTC. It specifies CASSQVYGARLAGGDEQYF.

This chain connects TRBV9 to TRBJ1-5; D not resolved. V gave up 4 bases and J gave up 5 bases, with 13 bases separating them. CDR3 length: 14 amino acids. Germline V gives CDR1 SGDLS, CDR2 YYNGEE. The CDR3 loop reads CASSPSLRDQPQHF. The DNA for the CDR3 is TGTGCCAGCAGCCCCTCTCTAAGAGATCAGCCCCAGCATTTT.

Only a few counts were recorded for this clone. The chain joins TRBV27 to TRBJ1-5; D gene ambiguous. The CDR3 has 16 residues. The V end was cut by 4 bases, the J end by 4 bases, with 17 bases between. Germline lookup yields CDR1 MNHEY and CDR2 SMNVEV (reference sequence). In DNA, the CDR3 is TGTGCCAGCAGTTCCGGAAGCGGGTTGGGAAATCAGCCCCAGCATTTT. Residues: CASSSGSGLGNQPQHF.

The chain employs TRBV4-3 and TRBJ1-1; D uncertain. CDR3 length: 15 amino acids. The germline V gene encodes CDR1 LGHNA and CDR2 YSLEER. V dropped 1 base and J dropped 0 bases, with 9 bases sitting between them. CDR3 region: CASSQVGSVNTEAFF. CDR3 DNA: TGCGCCAGCAGCCAAGTGGGGTCGGTGAACACTGAAGCTTTCTTT.

The CDR3 protein is CASSQTGSDEKLFF. The CDR3 nucleotides read TGTGCCAGCAGCCAGACAGGGTCCGATGAAAAACTGTTTTTT. The V and J genes are TRBV28 and TRBJ1-4; the match to TRBD1 covers 7 bases. V lost 6 bases and J lost 6; bases outside the gene matches: 7. This CDR3 has 14 residues. Looked up from germline, CDR1 is MDHEN and CDR2 is SYDVKM.

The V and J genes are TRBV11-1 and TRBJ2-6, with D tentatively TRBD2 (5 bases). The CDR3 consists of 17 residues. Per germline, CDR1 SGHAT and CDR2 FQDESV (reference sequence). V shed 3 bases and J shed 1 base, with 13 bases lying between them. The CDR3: CASSFASTRSGANVLTF. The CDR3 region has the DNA TGTGCCAGCAGCTTCGCTAGCACGAGGTCTGGGGCCAACGTCCTGACTTTC.

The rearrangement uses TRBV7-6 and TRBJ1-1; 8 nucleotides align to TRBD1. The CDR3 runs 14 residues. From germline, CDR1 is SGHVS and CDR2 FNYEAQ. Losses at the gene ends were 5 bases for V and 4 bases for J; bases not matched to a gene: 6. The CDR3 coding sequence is TGTGCCAGCAGCGACGACAGGGGTTCCACTGAAGCTTTCTTT. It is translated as CASSDDRGSTEAFF.

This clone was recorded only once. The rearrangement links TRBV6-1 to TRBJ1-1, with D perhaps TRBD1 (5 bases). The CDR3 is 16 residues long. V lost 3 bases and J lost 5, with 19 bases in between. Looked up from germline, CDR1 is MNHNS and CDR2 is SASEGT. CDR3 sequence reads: CASSELILGGGTEAFF. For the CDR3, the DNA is TGTGCCAGCAGTGAGCTAATTCTCGGTGGGGGAACTGAAGCTTTCTTT.

CDR3 DNA sequence: TGCGCCAGCAGCCAAGTTCCGGGACTAGCAAGGGATGCAGATACGCAGTATTTT. It is translated as CASSQVPGLARDADTQYF. The V gene is TRBV4-1, the J gene TRBJ2-3; 9 bases match TRBD2. Unmatched junction bases numbered 12, after V lost 1 base and J lost 4 bases. CDR1 MGHRA and CDR2 YSYEKL come from the germline V gene. The CDR3 loop spans 18 amino acids.